The T cell receptor beta chain described here comes from a study of cytomegalovirus exposure and HLA in healthy donors. Sampled while nominally healthy, donors likely had unrecorded immune exposures. Study results and caveats: Three chains tied to CMV proved CMV antigen-specific in vitro.

Concerning this clone itself: Its antigen remains unknown.

Vbeta (60) and Jbeta (13) primers were used in the PCR. Sequencing used immunoSEQ multiplex PCR; TCRdb keeps in-frame clones, though not all of them. The sample has 130,000 to 150,000 clones. This sequence was found in a male donor in good health and CMV-seronegative. The sample was PBMCs.

CDR3 amino acids: CASSAGTFPNNEQFF. The CDR3 nucleotides are TGCGCCAGCAGCGCAGGGACTTTCCCGAACAATGAGCAGTTCTTC. The chain couples TRBV10-1 to TRBJ2-1; tentatively, D is TRBD2 (6 bases). Germline lookup yields CDR1 WNHNN and CDR2 SYGVQD (reference sequence). Trimming cost V 6 bases and J 5 bases, with 17 bases left between them. The CDR3 length is 15 residues.